This T cell receptor beta chain was recovered during a study of cytomegalovirus exposure and HLA in healthy donors. Overall study results and limits: Analysis was carried out at a later point, and it linked a missense DCLRE1C variant to TCR beta V- and J-gene trimming.

The PCR contained 60 Vbeta and 13 Jbeta primers. The assay was immunoSEQ multiplex PCR, and TCRdb's table has in-frame clones only and misses some. The sample has 150,000 to 200,000 clones, 75% to 85% seen once. For this clone: Its antigen is still unknown.

Sequencing used PBMCs. This clonotype was obtained from a woman between 18 and 29 years old in good health and CMV-seropositive.

The CDR3 DNA follows: TGTGCCAGTCCTGGGGTAGGGGAAGACGAGCAGTACTTC. Amino acids: CASPGVGEDEQYF. The J gene is TRBJ2-7, the V gene TRBV2, with D possibly being TRBD1 (5 bases). V was trimmed by 9 bases and J by 5 bases, leaving 17 bases between them. CDR1 SNHLY and CDR2 FYNNEI come from the germline V gene. This CDR3 region has 13 residues.